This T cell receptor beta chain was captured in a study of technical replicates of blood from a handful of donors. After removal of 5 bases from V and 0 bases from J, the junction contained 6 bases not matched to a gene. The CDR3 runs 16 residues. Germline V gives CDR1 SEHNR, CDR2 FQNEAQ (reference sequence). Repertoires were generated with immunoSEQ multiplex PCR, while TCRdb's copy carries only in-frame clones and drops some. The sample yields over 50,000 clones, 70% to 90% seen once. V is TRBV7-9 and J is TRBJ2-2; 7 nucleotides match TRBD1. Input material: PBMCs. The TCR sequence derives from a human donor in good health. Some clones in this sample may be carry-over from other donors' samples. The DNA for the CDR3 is TGTGCCAGCAGCGGAAGGACAGGCGCGAACACCGGGGAGCTGTTTTTT. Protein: CASSGRTGANTGELFF.